A selection of T cell receptor beta chains follows, all from one sample in a study of cytomegalovirus exposure and HLA in healthy donors. Profiling relied on immunoSEQ multiplex PCR, and the TCRdb table lists in-frame clones only, not all of them. The sample consists of around 100,000 clones, 80% to 85% of them appearing once. The sequencing input was PBMCs. These receptor sequences come from a man aged 25-45 years in good health and CMV-seropositive. The CDR3 runs from the conserved cysteine through the conserved F or W. D genes are given only for firm matches. Size values are once, few and many counts, or a class for expanded clones, and some rows have none.

V,size,J,D,CDR3,DNA
TRBV5-1,-,TRBJ2-7,TRBD1,CASSSGQGAYEQYF,TGCGCCAGCAGCTCGGGACAGGGAGCCTACGAGCAGTACTTC
TRBV11-1,-,TRBJ2-2,-,CASSPRNTGELFF,TGTGCCAGCAGCCCCAGAAACACCGGGGAGCTGTTTTTT
TRBV9,once,TRBJ1-4,-,CASSATPTNVKLFF,TGTGCCAGCAGCGCTACCCCAACTAATGTAAAACTGTTTTTT
TRBV7-8,medium-sized,TRBJ2-7,TRBD2,CASSQGLAGGPITYEQYF,TGTGCCAGCAGCCAAGGACTAGCGGGGGGCCCCATTACCTACGAGCAGTACTTC
TRBV15,-,TRBJ2-1,-,CATSRAPGGDEQFF,TGTGCCACCAGCAGAGCCCCTGGAGGGGACGAGCAGTTCTTC
TRBV30,-,TRBJ2-1,-,CAWSLAVQGGLYNEQFF,TGTGCCTGGAGTCTGGCTGTGCAGGGGGGCTTGTACAATGAGCAGTTCTTC
TRBV6-1,-,TRBJ2-5,-,CASSSREQETQYF,TGTGCCAGCAGTTCCCGTGAGCAAGAGACCCAGTACTTC
TRBV5-4,-,TRBJ2-1,-,CASSWKLGSLREEQFF,TGTGCCAGCAGCTGGAAGCTCGGGAGCCTGAGAGAGGAGCAGTTCTTC
TRBV7-2,-,TRBJ2-2,TRBD2,CASSFSGLAFPGELFF,TGTGCCAGCAGCTTTTCGGGACTAGCATTTCCCGGGGAGCTGTTTTTT
TRBV30,once,TRBJ2-2,-,CALIARRQHTGELFF,TGTGCCCTTATCGCTCGGCGGCAGCACACCGGGGAGCTGTTTTTT
TRBV7-7,-,TRBJ2-3,-,CASSFRGTDTQYF,TGTGCCAGCAGCTTCAGGGGCACAGATACGCAGTATTTT